This T cell receptor beta chain was identified in a study of blood T cell repertoires in COVID-19. About the research overall: The study drew acute and convalescent COVID-19 samples from the United States, Italy and Spain.

Method: immunoSEQ multiplex PCR; TCRdb's copy keeps in-frame clones and lacks some. Here the sample spans around 100,000 clones, 90% being singletons. This clone was found once. With 5 bases removed from V and 2 bases from J, the gap between germline ends came to 11 bases. The CDR3 has 13 residues. In germline, CDR1 is SGHDT, CDR2 YYEEEE. This receptor was identified in a middle-aged man with acute or convalescent COVID-19. The sequencing sample was made of peripheral blood. The chain has TRBV5-6 and TRBJ2-7, with D possibly being TRBD1 (5 bases). As DNA, the CDR3 is TGTGCCAGCAGTTCAGGGTTCGCCTACGAGCAGTACTTC. This translates into CASSSGFAYEQYF. The full variable domain, completed using reference TRBV5-6 and TRBJ2-7, is DAGVTQSPTHLIKTRGQQVTLRCSPKSGHDTVSWYQQALGQGPQFIFQYYEEEERQRGNFPDRFSGHQFPNYSSELNVNALLLGDSALYLCASSSGFAYEQYFGPGTRLTVT.